Presented here are 11 T cell receptor beta chains from one specimen sequenced in a study of T cell clonality in common variable immunodeficiency. Study results and caveats: Common variable immunodeficiency TCR beta sequences reportedly had fewer deletions and N-nucleotide insertions.

Sequencing used immunoSEQ multiplex PCR; TCRdb keeps in-frame clones, though not all of them. This set yields 25,000 to 30,000 clones and no singletons; the top ten hold around 4%. For these TCRs, the target antigens are not known. The source material was peripheral blood mononuclear cells. The receptor set was obtained from a human donor with common variable immunodeficiency.

This clone has just a few counts. The observed sequence ends 3 residues before the CDR3 terminus, with the missing tail filled in from the germline J gene. The V call is TRBV7-9, the J call TRBJ2-3; 8 bases map to TRBD2. The V gene end was trimmed by 8 bases and the J gene end by 3 bases; junction bases not matched to a gene: 10. CDR1 and CDR2 (germline): SEHNR, FQNEAQ (reference sequence). This CDR3 region has 15 residues. The sequenced CDR3 bases are TGTGCCAGCCTCGATTTGCGGGAGGTGACAGATACG. As protein: CASLDLREVTDT. The whole CDR3 is CASLDLREVTDTQYF.

As concerns this clone: The CDR3 end lies 3 residues beyond the end of the read and is filled in from the germline J gene. V and J are TRBV7-9 and TRBJ1-1, with 7 bases fitting TRBD1. This CDR3 contains 15 residues. Germline V CDR1 and CDR2: SEHNR, FQNEAQ (reference sequence). The ends lost 11 bases at V and 4 bases at J; junction bases unmatched: 16. CDR3 DNA, as far as it was read: TGTGCCGCTAACAGGGGTCTCGGGGTAGGCACTGAA. Encoded protein: CAANRGLGVGTE. The full CDR3 protein is CAANRGLGVGTEAFF. The full variable domain, completed using reference TRBV7-9 and TRBJ1-1, is DTGVSQNPRHKITKRGQNVTFRCDPISEHNRLYWYRQTLGQGPEFLTYFQNEAQLEKSRLLSDRFSAERPKGSFSTLEIQRTEQGDSAMYLCAANRGLGVGTEAFFGQGTRLTVV.

Comments on this clone: Read coverage stops 3 residues before the CDR3 terminus; the germline J gene supplies the remainder. The chain combines TRBV5-1 with TRBJ2-5, with TRBD1 identical over 9 bases. Germline V gene sequence: CDR1 SGHRS, CDR2 YFSETQ. CDR3 length: 15 residues. Trimming took 1 base from V and 4 from J; bases not matched to a gene: 5. Incomplete CDR3 DNA: TGCGCCAGCAGCTTGACGACAGGGGGAAGAGAGACC. Protein sequence: CASSLTTGGRET. The entire CDR3 protein reads CASSLTTGGRETQYF. The full variable domain, with the rest looked up from reference TRBV5-1 and TRBJ2-5, is KAGVTQTPRYLIKTRGQQVTLSCSPISGHRSVSWYQQTPGQGLQFLFEYFSETQRNKGNFPGRFSGRQFSNSRSEMNVSTLELGDSALYLCASSLTTGGRETQYFGPGTRLLVL.

There are many counts of this clone. The CDR3 goes on 3 residues after the read ends, and that part is filled in from the germline J gene. The genes are TRBV20-1 and TRBJ2-7; 7 bases fit TRBD2. Looked up from germline, CDR1 is DFQATT and CDR2 is SNEGSKA (reference sequence). Trimming took 5 bases from V and 5 from J; bases not matched to a gene: 6. The CDR3 contains 12 residues. CDR3 DNA (partial): TGCAGTGCTCGAAGGACTAGTAACGAG. This translates into CSARRTSNE. The whole CDR3 reads CSARRTSNEQYF.

This clone was seen a handful of times. The read terminates 3 residues before the CDR3 end, so the remaining end is supplied by the germline J gene. The chain recombines TRBV7-3 with TRBJ2-2; TRBD1 might be the D (5 bases). Trimming stripped 11 bases from V and 6 bases from J, with 22 bases between. The CDR3 is 15 amino acids. Looked up from germline, CDR1 is SGHTA and CDR2 is FQGTGA. The sequenced part of the CDR3 DNA is TGTGCCTCCCCTAGGGGTCCCGTAAGGTCCGGGGAG. Translation gives CASPRGPVRSGE. The full CDR3 sequence reads CASPRGPVRSGELFF.

Ten or more counts support this clone. With the read ending 3 residues before the CDR3 end, the germline J gene is used to fill in that end. V gene TRBV18 combines with J gene TRBJ2-3, with D perhaps TRBD1 (6 bases). CDR1 is KGHSH, CDR2 LQKENI, per germline. This CDR3 has 14 residues. V was cut by 5 bases and J by 2 bases, with 11 bases left in between. The DNA read from the CDR3 is TGTGCCAGCTCAACGGGACACAACACAGATACG. Translation gives CASSTGHNTDT. The full CDR3 protein reads CASSTGHNTDTQYF.

For this clone: The CDR3 end falls 3 residues outside the read, so it is completed with the germline J gene. The J gene is TRBJ2-1, the V gene TRBV19, with D maybe TRBD2 (5 bases). This CDR3 has 13 residues. The germline CDR1 and CDR2 sequences are LNHDA and SQIVND (reference sequence). Trimming took off 5 bases at V and 8 bases at J, with 13 bases between the two ends. The CDR3 is CASSVTRVYEQFF. The sequenced part of the CDR3 DNA is TGTGCCAGTAGTGTCACTAGGGTGTATGAG.

Comments on this clone: The read is 3 residues too short to cover the CDR3 end, so that end is filled in from the germline J gene. Other DNA sequences of this sample code for an identical CDR3. The chain links TRBV18 to TRBJ1-1; 11 bases match TRBD1. CDR1 and CDR2 (germline): KGHSH, LQKENI. The CDR3 has 15 amino acids. V trimming: 5 bases; J trimming: 1 base; junction bases outside the gene matches: 3. The CDR3 spells CASSFGTGGNTEAFF. Incomplete CDR3 DNA: TGTGCCAGCTCATTCGGGACAGGGGGGAACACTGAA.

This clone is classed as medium-sized. The read ends 3 residues before the CDR3 terminus; that terminus is restored from the germline J gene. The chain joins TRBV5-5 to TRBJ2-7, with 8 bases that match TRBD2. The CDR3 has 15 residues. The ends lost 0 bases at V and 0 bases at J; junction bases unmatched: 2. CDR1 is SGHKS, CDR2 YYEKEE, per germline (reference sequence). This CDR3 reads CASSLERGSSYEQYF. CDR3 DNA, as far as it was read: TGTGCCAGCAGCTTGGAGCGGGGGAGCTCCTACGAG.

This clone appeared many times. This chain's CDR3 is CASSLQGFREAFF. The CDR3 bases that were read are TGTGCCAGCAGCCTACAGGGGTTCCGTGAA. The genes are TRBV7-2 and TRBJ1-1; TRBD1 matches at 7 bases. The read terminates 3 residues before the CDR3 end, so the remaining end is supplied by the germline J gene. V was pared by 5 bases and J by 7 bases, with 7 bases of the junction left unmatched. The CDR3 spans 13 residues. Germline V gene data show CDR1 as SGHTA and CDR2 as FQGNSA.

Only a few counts were recorded for this clone. The missing CDR3 end, 3 residues past where the read stops, is filled in from the germline J gene. This chain uses TRBV7-9 with TRBJ2-1; the match to TRBD1 covers 8 bases. J gave up 7 bases and V 6 bases, and 5 bases lay outside the gene matches. The germline gives CDR1 SEHNR, CDR2 FQNEAQ (reference sequence). The CDR3 consists of 13 residues. The CDR3 bases that were read are TGTGCCAGCAGTAGGACAGGGATAAATGAG. Encoded protein: CASSRTGINE. In full, the CDR3 reads CASSRTGINEQFF.